Only a few counts were recorded for the clone carrying this T cell receptor (beta chain). The PCR employed 60 Vbeta primers together with 13 Jbeta primers. The protocol was immunoSEQ multiplex PCR, while the TCRdb copy is restricted to in-frame clones and leaves out a portion. The sample holds some 190,000 clones, 65% to 80% seen once. The data derive from a study of cytomegalovirus exposure and HLA in healthy donors. The V gene lost 4 bases and the J gene lost 6 bases, with 19 bases spanning the gap. The length of the CDR3 is 15 residues. Germline assignment: CDR1 MGHRA and CDR2 YSYEKL. This TCR came from a woman in her thirties in good health and CMV-seropositive. Material: PBMCs. This chain links TRBV4-1 with TRBJ2-7; perhaps TRBD1 as D (5 bases). CDR3 bases: TGCGCCAGCAGCCCCGTCCCGGATTCTCAGGGCGAGCAGTACTTC. This encodes CASSPVPDSQGEQYF.